This is a list of T cell receptor beta chains from one sample in a study of CD8+CD57+ T cells in acquired aplastic anemia. Using its own MiXCR run on the reads, TCRdb lists one record per CDR3 protein. The data contain about 190,000 distinct CDR3 sequences, 50% to 75% of them singletons. The specimen was sorted CD4+, CD8+, or CD8+CD57+ T cells (not recorded which) from PBMCs. These receptors all stem from a human donor with severe aplastic anemia or a healthy control (not recorded which). CDR3s include the opening cysteine and the closing phenylalanine or tryptophan.

CDR3 protein	V gene	J gene
CASSLLDYEQYF	TRBV7-9	TRBJ2-7
CASSWTGLNTGELFF	TRBV9	TRBJ2-2
CASSGQIGDTDTQYF	TRBV2	TRBJ2-3
CSARESSYEQYF	TRBV20-1	TRBJ2-7
CASSLGQAGSPLHF	TRBV25-1	TRBJ1-6
CSVSGTGTEAFF	TRBV29-1	TRBJ1-1
CASSVRAWENEQFF	TRBV7-9	TRBJ2-1
CASSLRDRYYEQYF	TRBV13	TRBJ2-7
CASSLPEKQYF	TRBV7-3	TRBJ2-7
CASSPGWGRDQETQYF	TRBV5-4	TRBJ2-5
CASRPLGGYEQYF	TRBV2	TRBJ2-7
CSARGQLAGNNEQFF	TRBV20-1	TRBJ2-1
CSAGDWNYGYTF	TRBV20-1	TRBJ1-2
CASRPGTGHVLSKTQYF	TRBV10-1	TRBJ2-5